This is a list of T cell receptor beta chains from one sample in a study of control samples from healthy donors and cancer patients. Produced via immunoSEQ multiplex PCR; TCRdb's table is partial and in-frame only. The sample lists some 110,000 clones, about 93% seen once, with over 2.5% in the top ten. The material sequenced was blood. All receptors come from a young man in good health. The CDR3 runs from the conserved cysteine through the conserved F or W. The D gene is left open where the match is weak. Clone size appears in some rows only: once, few, many, or a class for an expanded clone.

>TRBJ1-2|NA|TRBV28|NA
CASRGGRNNNYGYTF
TGTGCCAGCAGGGGGGGACGGAACAATAACTATGGCTACACCTTC
>TRBJ2-1|NA|TRBV3-1/TRBV3-2|NA
CASSVGGSSYNEQFF
TGTGCCAGCAGCGTAGGGGGTAGCTCTTACAATGAGCAGTTCTTC
>TRBJ1-2|NA|TRBV11-2|NA
CASSLRAIGYTF
TGTGCCAGCAGCCTCAGGGCGATTGGCTACACCTTC
>TRBJ2-7|NA|TRBV5-1|TRBD1
CASSFPGGNEQYF
TGCGCCAGCAGCTTCCCAGGGGGAAACGAGCAGTACTTC
>TRBJ1-1|NA|TRBV6-6|NA
CASSVTGGFNTEAFF
TGTGCCAGCAGCGTCACTGGGGGATTCAACACTGAAGCTTTCTTT
>TRBJ1-6|NA|TRBV5-6|NA
CASSHYEGYSPLHF
TGTGCCAGCAGCCATTATGAGGGTTATTCACCCCTCCACTTT
>TRBJ2-3|NA|TRBV11-2|NA
CASSSSPRPRDTQYF
TGTGCCAGCAGCTCCTCACCCCGACCGCGAGATACGCAGTATTTT
>TRBJ1-5|NA|TRBV19|TRBD1
CASRTQGASNQPQHF
TGTGCCAGTAGGACTCAGGGGGCCAGCAATCAGCCCCAGCATTTT
>TRBJ1-1|NA|TRBV7-2|NA
CASSLIFRQVAFF
TGTGCCAGCAGCTTAATCTTCCGCCAGGTAGCTTTCTTT
>TRBJ1-5|NA|TRBV24-1|NA
CATSDGDKDYQPQHF
TGTGCCACCAGTGATGGGGACAAAGATTATCAGCCCCAGCATTTT
>TRBJ1-3|once|TRBV4-1|NA
CASSQKDFSGNTIYF
TGCGCCAGCAGCCAAAAAGATTTCTCTGGAAACACCATATATTTT
>TRBJ2-1|NA|TRBV18|TRBD2
CASSARLAGYNEQFF
TGTGCCAGCTCAGCCCGACTAGCGGGGTACAATGAGCAGTTCTTC
>TRBJ2-7|NA|TRBV18|TRBD2
CASFSGGVDEQYF
TGTGCCAGCTTTAGCGGGGGAGTAGACGAGCAGTACTTC
>TRBJ1-1|NA|TRBV5-1|NA
CASHAGAEAFF
TGCGCCAGCCACGCCGGGGCTGAAGCTTTCTTT
>TRBJ1-5|NA|TRBV19|NA
CASGRGGNGQPQHF
TGTGCCAGCGGGCGAGGGGGTAACGGACAGCCCCAGCATTTT
>TRBJ1-6|NA|TRBV5-4|NA
CASSFWQSPLHF
TGTGCCAGCAGCTTTTGGCAATCACCCCTCCACTTT
>TRBJ1-1|NA|TRBV27|NA
CASSSGARTEAFF
TGTGCCAGCAGTTCGGGGGCGCGGACTGAAGCTTTCTTT
>TRBJ2-4|NA|TRBV5-5|NA
CASSSGLTNTLAKNIQYF
TGTGCCAGCAGCTCGGGACTTACCAATACCCTAGCCAAAAACATTCAGTACTTC
>TRBJ1-2|NA|TRBV7-3|NA
CASSLPGEDYTF
TGTGCCAGCAGCTTACCCGGGGAGGACTACACCTTC
>TRBJ1-2|NA|TRBV30|TRBD1
CAWTRTGRDGYTF
TGTGCCTGGACCCGGACAGGGAGGGATGGCTACACCTTC
>TRBJ1-2|once|TRBV27|NA
CASSLSIDRIGGYTF
TGTGCCAGCAGTCTCTCAATTGACAGAATAGGCGGCTACACCTTC
>TRBJ2-5|NA|TRBV6-1|NA
CASSVGGLALNQETQYF
TGTGCCAGCAGTGTGGGTGGGCTAGCGCTGAATCAAGAGACCCAGTACTTC
>TRBJ2-3|NA|TRBV5-4|NA
CASRPDMVMVKGKVVDTQYF
TGTGCCAGCAGGCCCGATATGGTAATGGTGAAGGGGAAGGTTGTAGATACGCAGTATTTT
>TRBJ1-3|NA|TRBV7-2|TRBD1
CASSPQGQVGNTIYF
TGTGCCAGCAGCCCTCAGGGACAGGTCGGAAACACCATATATTTT
>TRBJ2-3|NA|TRBV7-6|TRBD2
CASSPRTSGVTDTQYF
TGTGCCAGCAGCCCCCGCACTAGCGGGGTCACAGATACGCAGTATTTT
>TRBJ2-2|NA|TRBV18|NA
CASSPRISGAGGNTGELFF
TGTGCCAGCTCACCAAGAATATCAGGGGCCGGTGGGAACACCGGGGAGCTGTTTTTT
>TRBJ2-3|NA|TRBV3-1/TRBV3-2|NA
CASSQGPRNTDTQYF
TGTGCCAGCAGCCAAGGGCCCCGCAACACAGATACGCAGTATTTT
>TRBJ1-1|once|TRBV9|NA
CASSPFRGMKSTEAFF
TGTGCCAGCAGCCCTTTCAGAGGCATGAAGAGCACTGAAGCTTTCTTT
>TRBJ2-7|NA|TRBV10-3|NA
CAISEPEQGGSYEQYF
TGTGCCATCAGTGAGCCGGAACAGGGAGGCAGCTACGAGCAGTACTTC
>TRBJ2-5|NA|TRBV5-1|NA
CASSLGASQAQYF
TGCGCCAGCAGCTTGGGCGCCTCGCAGGCCCAGTACTTC
>TRBJ2-3|NA|TRBV10-3|NA
CAISESAPGDTQYF
TGTGCCATCAGTGAGTCCGCCCCGGGGGATACGCAGTATTTT
>TRBJ1-3|once|TRBV12-3/TRBV12-4|NA
CASTLPPGNTIYF
TGTGCCAGCACCCTGCCCCCTGGAAACACCATATATTTT
>TRBJ1-5|NA|TRBV2|NA
CASMGGNQPQHF
TGTGCCAGCATGGGGGGGAATCAGCCCCAGCATTTT
>TRBJ2-1|NA|TRBV14|NA
CASSQEKRIGQFF
TGTGCCAGCAGCCAAGAAAAGCGTATCGGGCAGTTCTTC
>TRBJ2-3|NA|TRBV6-1|TRBD2
CASSEGGGGPTDTQYF
TGTGCCAGCAGTGAAGGGGGCGGGGGGCCCACAGATACGCAGTATTTT
>TRBJ1-2|NA|TRBV19|TRBD1
CASSSRGRTDLHNYGYTF
TGTGCCAGTAGCTCCAGGGGGCGGACCGACCTCCATAACTATGGCTACACCTTC
>TRBJ1-5|NA|TRBV25-1|TRBD1
CASSPTPGAGGGNQPQHF
TGTGCCAGCAGCCCAACCCCAGGTGCAGGGGGTGGCAATCAGCCCCAGCATTTT
>TRBJ1-1|NA|TRBV4-1|NA
CASSQYVNTEAFF
TGCGCCAGCAGCCAGTATGTAAACACTGAAGCTTTCTTT
>TRBJ1-2|NA|TRBV18|TRBD1
CASSFTGDGYTF
TGTGCCAGCTCATTTACAGGGGATGGCTACACCTTC
>TRBJ2-1|NA|TRBV5-1|TRBD2
CASSFVFGGSSYNEQFF
TGCGCCAGCAGCTTCGTTTTCGGGGGGAGCTCCTACAATGAGCAGTTCTTC
>TRBJ2-1|NA|TRBV7-2|TRBD2
CASSSRSGLGHNEQFF
TGTGCCAGCAGCTCCAGATCTGGACTAGGCCACAATGAGCAGTTCTTC
>TRBJ2-5|NA|TRBV7-8|NA
CASSLGWIMGETQYF
TGTGCCAGCAGCTTGGGCTGGATCATGGGGGAGACCCAGTACTTC
>TRBJ2-3|NA|TRBV7-2|TRBD2
CASSSPASGGWSDTQYF
TGTGCCAGCAGCTCCCCTGCTAGCGGGGGGTGGTCAGATACGCAGTATTTT
>TRBJ1-2|NA|TRBV12-5|TRBD1
CASGPGDSLYGYTF
TGTGCTAGTGGTCCCGGGGACAGCCTCTATGGCTACACCTTC
>TRBJ2-2|NA|TRBV28|NA
CASSGGNLGPGNTGELFF
TGTGCCAGCAGTGGGGGAAACTTGGGGCCCGGGAACACCGGGGAGCTGTTTTTT
>TRBJ1-2|once|TRBV5-6|TRBD1
CASSFLAGGYGYTF
TGTGCCAGCAGCTTTCTCGCAGGGGGTTATGGCTACACCTTC
>TRBJ1-2|NA|TRBV4-2|NA
CASSQEPLLGYTF
TGTGCCAGCAGCCAAGAACCCCTGTTAGGCTACACCTTC
>TRBJ1-2|NA|TRBV2|NA
CASRRQGYDGYTF
TGTGCCAGCAGACGTCAGGGATACGATGGCTACACCTTC
>TRBJ2-7|once|TRBV28|TRBD1
CASSSNRLGTGGYEQYF
TGTGCCAGCAGCTCCAACCGGTTAGGGACAGGGGGCTACGAGCAGTACTTC
>TRBJ1-6|NA|TRBV10-3|NA
CAISVLEGSNSPLHF
TGTGCCATCAGTGTTTTAGAAGGCTCTAATTCACCCCTCCACTTT
>TRBJ1-5|NA|TRBV19|NA
CASSPGAVGRKDQPQHF
TGTGCCAGTAGCCCAGGGGCGGTGGGCAGGAAAGATCAGCCCCAGCATTTT
>TRBJ1-2|NA|TRBV11-2|NA
CASSFGRGVYGYTF
TGTGCCAGCAGCTTCGGCCGGGGGGTCTATGGCTACACCTTC
>TRBJ2-3|NA|TRBV11-2|NA
CASSLDRDTQYF
TGTGCCAGCAGCTTAGACAGAGATACGCAGTATTTT
>TRBJ1-2|few|TRBV5-1|NA
CASSLAIGTMGGYTF
TGCGCCAGCAGCTTGGCCATCGGCACCATGGGTGGCTACACCTTC
>TRBJ2-1|NA|TRBV15|TRBD1
CATSSPGQPYNEQFF
TGTGCCACCAGCAGCCCGGGACAGCCATACAATGAGCAGTTCTTC
>TRBJ2-7|NA|TRBV7-9|NA
CASSLRYTSYEQYF
TGTGCCAGCAGCTTAAGGTACACCTCCTACGAGCAGTACTTC
>TRBJ1-2|NA|TRBV19|TRBD1
CASSKSFGQGGYGYTF
TGTGCCAGTAGTAAATCGTTTGGACAGGGAGGCTATGGCTACACCTTC